Reported below is one T cell receptor (beta chain). The antigen remains undetermined. The sample belongs to a study of identical twins. Study conclusions and caveats: Excess twin sharing in beta out-of-frame sequences was weaker. Models came in too low on out-of-frame TCR alpha sharing in monozygotic twins.

Each CDR3 protein is one row after TCRdb ran MiXCR on the 5' RACE reads. The sample holds hundreds of thousands of distinct CDR3 sequences, 7.5% seen once. Per germline, CDR1 SEHNR and CDR2 FQNEAQ (reference sequence). V shed 3 bases, J shed 1 base, and the junction held 3 bases outside the gene matches. CDR3 size: 16 residues. The same data also went into a second study, on yellow fever vaccine responses in identical twins.

Sequenced material: CD8+ T cells sorted from blood. The chain links TRBV7-9 to TRBJ2-2; the match to TRBD1 covers 9 bases. The TCR comes from a woman aged 18-29 years in good health. The CDR3 DNA reads as TGTGCCAGCAGCTTGCCGGGACAGGGGAACACCGGGGAGCTGTTTTTT. Translated, it gives CASSLPGQGNTGELFF.